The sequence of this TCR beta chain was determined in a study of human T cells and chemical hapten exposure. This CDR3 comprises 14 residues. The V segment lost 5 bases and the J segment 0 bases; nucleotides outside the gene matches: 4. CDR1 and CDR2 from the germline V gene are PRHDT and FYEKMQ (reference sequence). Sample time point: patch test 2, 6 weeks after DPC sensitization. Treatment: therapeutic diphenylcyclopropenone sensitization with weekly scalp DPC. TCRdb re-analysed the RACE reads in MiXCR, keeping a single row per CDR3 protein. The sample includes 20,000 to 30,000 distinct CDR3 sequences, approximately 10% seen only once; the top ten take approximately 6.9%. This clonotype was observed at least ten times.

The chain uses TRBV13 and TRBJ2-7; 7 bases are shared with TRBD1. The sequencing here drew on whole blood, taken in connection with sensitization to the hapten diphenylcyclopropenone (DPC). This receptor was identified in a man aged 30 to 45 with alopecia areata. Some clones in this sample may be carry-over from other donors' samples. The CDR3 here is CASSPGQSSYEQYF. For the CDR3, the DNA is TGTGCCAGCAGCCCGGGACAGAGCTCCTACGAGCAGTACTTC.